The 21 T cell receptor beta chains listed next were all sequenced from one sample in a study of shared clonotypes between healthy human individuals. Clones were read by immunoSEQ multiplex PCR, and TCRdb kept only the in-frame ones, dropping some. The sample has approximately 1.4 million clones, approximately 98% seen once. Sequences were obtained from naive CD4+ T cells sorted from blood. Subset here: CD45RA+ positively selected. The receptors were sampled from a man between 25 and 39 years old in good health.

The chain joins TRBV11-2 to TRBJ2-7, with a weak D call TRBD2 (7 bases). The CDR3 covers 15 residues. Germline loops: CDR1 SGHAT, CDR2 FQNNGV. V was trimmed by 5 bases and J by 2 bases, leaving 16 bases between them. CDR3 loop: CASSPIREGAYEQYF. CDR3 nucleotide sequence: TGTGCCAGCAGCCCGATCAGGGAGGGGGCCTACGAGCAGTACTTC.

The rearrangement uses TRBV4-3 and TRBJ1-5; 9 positions agree with TRBD1. Germline loops: CDR1 LGHNA, CDR2 YSLEER. Germline trimming cut 0 bases from V and 4 bases from J; bases unmatched to any gene: 4. The length of the CDR3 is 16 residues. DNA of the CDR3: TGCGCCAGCAGCCAAGATCGGGGACAGGGTAATCAGCCCCAGCATTTT. Translating gives CASSQDRGQGNQPQHF.

The gene calls are TRBV27 and TRBJ2-7; 9 bases agree with TRBD1. Unmatched junction bases numbered 6, after V lost 5 bases and J lost 4 bases. Germline V gene data show CDR1 as MNHEY and CDR2 as SMNVEV (reference sequence). This CDR3 contains 14 residues. CDR3 residues: CASSKQGALYEQYF. CDR3 nucleotides: TGTGCCAGCAGTAAACAGGGGGCTTTGTACGAGCAGTACTTC.

The chain is built from TRBV7-2 and TRBJ1-4; D remains ambiguous. CDR3 length equals 14 residues. Germline assignment: CDR1 SGHTA and CDR2 FQGNSA. V lost 4 bases to trimming and J lost 8 bases, with 14 bases between them. In DNA, the CDR3 is TGTGCCAGCAGCTCACGGGCCCCCGGGGAAAAACTGTTTTTT. Protein sequence: CASSSRAPGEKLFF.

V and J are TRBV6-1 and TRBJ1-5, with TRBD1 matching over 7 bases. Germline V gene data show CDR1 as MNHNS and CDR2 as SASEGT. The CDR3 sequence is 14 residues long. V shed 6 bases and J 7 bases; nucleotides not matched to a gene: 9. The CDR3 region is CASRVDRAPQPQHF. In DNA form, the CDR3 reads TGTGCCAGCAGGGTTGACAGGGCCCCCCAGCCCCAGCATTTT.

This clone came up once. The chain joins TRBV9 to TRBJ2-7; D perhaps matches TRBD2 (6 bases). Deletions cut 0 bases from V and 7 bases from J, with 14 bases between. The length of the CDR3 is 14 residues. Germline V gives CDR1 SGDLS, CDR2 YYNGEE. The chain's CDR3 is CASSVARGTQEQYF. The CDR3 nucleotides read TGTGCCAGCAGCGTAGCGCGTGGGACTCAAGAGCAGTACTTC.

The rearrangement links TRBV5-4 to TRBJ2-2; possibly TRBD1 for D (5 bases). This CDR3 has 15 amino acids. Germline V gene data show CDR1 as SGHNT and CDR2 as YYREEE (reference sequence). V was clipped by 4 bases and J by 5 bases, with 15 bases between them. CDR3 loop: CASSIQGSRTGELFF. In nucleotides, the CDR3 is TGTGCCAGCAGCATTCAGGGAAGTAGAACCGGGGAGCTGTTTTTT.

Remarks on this clone: Other DNA sequences in the sample encode the same CDR3. The rearrangement links TRBV5-1 to TRBJ2-1; 11 bases match TRBD2. The CDR3 is 15 amino acids. Germline CDR1 and CDR2: SGHRS and YFSETQ. J lost 2 bases, V lost 3 bases, and 1 base had no gene match. CDR3 DNA sequence: TGCGCCAGCAGCTCGGGACTAGCGGCCTACAATGAGCAGTTCTTC. The encoded protein is CASSSGLAAYNEQFF.

The gene calls are TRBV9 and TRBJ2-3; 10 bases align to TRBD1. The junction had 6 bases not matched to a gene; V was cut back by 3 bases and J by 2 bases. CDR1 SGDLS and CDR2 YYNGEE come from the germline V gene. There are 16 residues in the CDR3. CDR3 DNA sequence: TGTGCCAGCAGCGCCGCGGACAGGGGGGACACAGATACGCAGTATTTT. Translating gives CASSAADRGDTDTQYF.

J is TRBJ2-3 and V is TRBV5-1; a weak D match, TRBD1 (5 bases). The germline CDR1 and CDR2 sequences are SGHRS and YFSETQ. Trimming took off 5 bases at V and 2 bases at J, with 9 bases between the two ends. CDR3 length: 13 amino acids. The CDR3 DNA follows: TGCGCCAGCAGTCAGGGATTCACAGATACGCAGTATTTT. This gives the protein CASSQGFTDTQYF.

This clone was counted a single time. The chain couples TRBV28 to TRBJ1-5; no definite D call. V was trimmed by 3 bases and J by 4 bases, leaving 4 bases between them. From germline, CDR1 is MDHEN and CDR2 SYDVKM. The CDR3 length is 12 residues. CDR3 protein: CASSFKNQPQHF. DNA of the CDR3: TGTGCCAGCAGTTTTAAGAATCAGCCCCAGCATTTT.

In the case of this clone: Germline is not matched at one junction end, which may reflect a read error. The chain is built from TRBV7-7 and TRBJ2-5, with D possibly being TRBD2 (5 bases). The CDR3 extends over 13 amino acids. Germline CDR1 reads SSHAT; CDR2 reads FNYEAQ (reference sequence). Here the CDR3 reads CASSLDAAGTQYF. DNA of the CDR3: TGTGCTAGCAGCTTAGATGCTGCGGGGACCCAGTACTTC.

V and J are TRBV6-5 and TRBJ2-1, with D hard to call. This CDR3 has 15 amino acids. The V end was cut by 2 bases, the J end by 3 bases, with 11 bases between. CDR1 is MNHEY and CDR2 is SVGAGI in the germline V gene. CDR3 region: CASSYARSHYNEQFF. CDR3 bases: TGTGCCAGCAGTTACGCCCGGAGCCACTACAATGAGCAGTTCTTC.

The CDR3 reads CASSTLAGAKEQYF. The CDR3 DNA follows: TGTGCCAGCAGTACTCTAGCGGGAGCTAAGGAGCAGTACTTC. This chain uses TRBV6-6 with TRBJ2-7; 10 bases line up with TRBD2. J was trimmed by 7 bases and V by 5 bases; bases with no gene match: 8. CDR1 and CDR2 (germline): MNHNY, SVGAGI (reference sequence). This CDR3 comprises 14 residues.

The V and J genes are TRBV4-3 and TRBJ2-7, with D maybe TRBD1 (5 bases). Germline loops: CDR1 LGHNA, CDR2 YSLEER. V was pared by 4 bases and J by 5 bases, with 18 bases between. This CDR3 has 15 amino acids. CDR3 loop: CASSPTTVGFHEQYF. DNA of the CDR3: TGCGCCAGCAGCCCGACGACAGTGGGGTTCCACGAGCAGTACTTC.

This chain links TRBV7-7 with TRBJ2-2; 12 bases fit TRBD2. CDR3 length: 18 residues. From germline, CDR1 is SSHAT and CDR2 FNYEAQ (reference sequence). V shed 5 bases and J 0 bases; nucleotides not matched to a gene: 7. This CDR3 reads CASSHGLAGPTNTGELFF. CDR3 bases: TGTGCCAGCAGCCACGGACTAGCGGGGCCAACGAACACCGGGGAGCTGTTTTTT.

The CDR3 DNA sequence: TGCGCCAGTACTACAGGCCCCCGGTTGCCCGGGGAGCTGTTTTTT. This encodes CASTTGPRLPGELFF. The genes are TRBV5-1 and TRBJ2-2; D may be TRBD1 (5 bases). There are 15 residues in the CDR3. Germline CDR1 is SGHRS and CDR2 is YFSETQ. Trimming shortened V by 8 bases and J by 6 bases, and 20 bases separated the two germline ends.

This clone has only one observation. The CDR3, as DNA: TGTGCTAGTGGTTTACAACTAGCGGGAATCTACGAGCAGTACTTC. Translated: CASGLQLAGIYEQYF. This sequence joins TRBV12-5 and TRBJ2-7, with 10 bases matching TRBD2. The V and J ends lost 3 bases and 3 bases, in that order; junction bases with no gene match: 5. The CDR3 consists of 15 residues. The germline V gene encodes CDR1 LGHNT and CDR2 FRNRAP.

The chain couples TRBV5-6 to TRBJ2-4; 9 nucleotides agree with TRBD1. The germline V gene has CDR1 SGHDT and CDR2 YYEEEE. Trimming took 4 bases from V and 14 from J; bases not matched to a gene: 13. The CDR3 runs 14 residues. The CDR3 DNA reads TGTGCCAGCAGCCCCCCAGACCGGGACAGGGTGAAGTACTTC. Protein sequence: CASSPPDRDRVKYF.

This chain connects TRBV18 to TRBJ2-5, with D unclear. Deletions cut 2 bases from V and 4 bases from J, with 11 bases between. From germline, CDR1 is KGHSH and CDR2 LQKENI. The CDR3 has 14 amino acids. CDR3 bases: TGTGCCAGCTCACCAGCCGGAATTCGAGAGACCCAGTACTTC. This sequence encodes CASSPAGIRETQYF.

V and J are TRBV2 and TRBJ2-7; 7 bases fit TRBD2. Germline V gene lookup returns CDR1 SNHLY and CDR2 FYNNEI. The CDR3 extends over 15 amino acids. V gave up 2 bases and J gave up 3 bases; unmatched junction bases: 7. The CDR3 nucleotides read TGTGCCAGCAGTGAACGGTCAGCGGGGCTCTACGAGCAGTACTTC. Translating it yields CASSERSAGLYEQYF.